Each of the 20 T cell receptor beta chains below was sequenced from the same sample in a study of OX40 agonist ivuxolimab in advanced cancers. Produced via immunoSEQ multiplex PCR; TCRdb's table is partial and in-frame only. Among roughly 28,000 clones listed, about four fifths were seen once. Sequencing used CD4+ or CD8+ T cells sorted from blood, obtained in a trial of the OX40 agonist ivuxolimab. The source of these receptors is an adult with an advanced solid tumor such as melanoma, head and neck, liver or kidney cancer.

The chain carries TRBV14 and TRBJ1-1; 10 positions agree with TRBD1. Germline values: CDR1 SGHDN, CDR2 FVKESK. V dropped 4 bases and J dropped 0; count of bases not matched to a gene: 5. This CDR3 spans 16 amino acids. The CDR3 coding sequence is TGTGCCAGCAGCCGAGACAGGGGGCTTCTGAACACTGAAGCTTTCTTT. Its translation is CASSRDRGLLNTEAFF.

This rearrangement joins TRBV29-1 to TRBJ2-2; 7 nucleotides agree with TRBD1. The CDR3 length is 13 residues. Germline CDR1 SQVTM, CDR2 ANQGSEA. V dropped 7 bases and J dropped 6; count of bases not matched to a gene: 8. The CDR3 region is CSGRQGLAGELFF. CDR3 nucleotide sequence: TGCAGCGGCAGACAGGGTCTAGCCGGGGAGCTGTTTTTT.

This clone was seen just once. The V gene is TRBV10-3, the J gene TRBJ1-1; possibly TRBD1 for D (5 bases). V was clipped by 6 bases and J by 4 bases, with 12 bases between them. The CDR3 contains 13 residues. Germline V gene lookup returns CDR1 ENHRY and CDR2 SYGVKD. The CDR3 region has the DNA TGTGCCATCAGGACGGGGCTTGGCACTGAAGCTTTCTTT. Translating gives CAIRTGLGTEAFF.

This clone is a singleton in its sample. This sequence joins TRBV5-1 and TRBJ2-7; TRBD1 might be the D (5 bases). Per the germline V gene, CDR1 is SGHRS and CDR2 is YFSETQ. This CDR3 comprises 13 residues. V lost 0 bases to trimming and J lost 5 bases, with 9 bases between them. The CDR3 nucleotides are TGCGCCAGCAGCTTGGCCGTCAGGGACGAGCAGTACTTC. Translating gives CASSLAVRDEQYF.

This clone was counted between two and nine times. This chain's CDR3 is CASNRDRGYTEAFF. The CDR3 nucleotides are TGTGCCAGTAACAGGGACAGGGGTTACACTGAAGCTTTCTTT. V and J are TRBV19 and TRBJ1-1, with 10 bases aligning to TRBD1. V shed 7 bases, J shed 3 bases, and the junction held 5 bases outside the gene matches. This CDR3 is 14 amino acids long. Looked up from germline, CDR1 is LNHDA and CDR2 is SQIVND (reference sequence).

The CDR3 DNA reads TGTGCCAGCAGAATACAGGGCTACGAGCAGTACTTC. It translates to CASRIQGYEQYF. The chain recombines TRBV2 with TRBJ2-7, with a tentative D call TRBD1 (6 bases). The germline CDR1 and CDR2 sequences are SNHLY and FYNNEI. The germline V and J ends were trimmed by 6 bases and 3 bases, with 9 bases remaining between them. The CDR3 consists of 12 residues.

This chain uses TRBV30 with TRBJ1-2; D call uncertain. There are 13 residues in the CDR3. V was clipped by 4 bases and J by 4 bases, with 13 bases between them. CDR1 and CDR2 (germline): GTSNPN, SVGIG (reference sequence). CDR3 sequence (DNA): TGTGCCTGGATTAGAGACACAGCCTATGGCTACACCTTC. Translating it yields CAWIRDTAYGYTF.

This clone was detected once. This chain links TRBV9 with TRBJ2-1; 12 nucleotides match TRBD1. Germline assignment: CDR1 SGDLS and CDR2 YYNGEE. Trimming removed 3 bases from V and 4 bases from J; junction bases left unmatched: 17. The CDR3 has 20 amino acids. The CDR3 DNA reads as TGTGCCAGCAGCGCCCTAGGGACAGGGGGCGCGGGGGGCAGATACAATGAGCAGTTCTTC. Amino acid sequence: CASSALGTGGAGGRYNEQFF. Full variable domain (missing parts from reference TRBV9 and TRBJ2-1): DSGVTQTPKHLITATGQRVTLRCSPRSGDLSVYWYQQSLDQGLQFLIQYYNGEERAKGNILERFSAQQFPDLHSELNLSSLELGDSALYFCASSALGTGGAGGRYNEQFFGPGTRLTVL.

The J gene is TRBJ2-1, the V gene TRBV4-1, with D possibly TRBD2 on 6 matching bases. CDR1 is MGHRA and CDR2 is YSYEKL in the germline V gene. V was trimmed by 1 base and J by 2 bases, leaving 12 bases between them. The CDR3 contains 16 residues. The CDR3 protein is CASSQGGRRAYNEQFF. CDR3 coding DNA: TGCGCCAGCAGCCAAGGGGGAAGGAGGGCCTACAATGAGCAGTTCTTC.

The V and J genes are TRBV6-1 and TRBJ1-1, with D tentatively TRBD1 (5 bases). There are 14 residues in the CDR3. Germline loops: CDR1 MNHNS, CDR2 SASEGT. V lost 4 bases and J lost 0, with 9 bases in between. The CDR3 reads CASSGRGLNTEAFF. The CDR3 nucleotides read TGTGCCAGCAGTGGGAGGGGACTGAACACTGAAGCTTTCTTT.

The chain has TRBV5-5 and TRBJ1-2, with D perhaps matching TRBD1 (5 bases). The CDR3 has 14 amino acids. V was shortened by 3 bases and J by 8 bases, with 17 bases between the two germline ends. The germline V gene has CDR1 SGHKS and CDR2 YYEKEE (reference sequence). The CDR3 nucleotides are TGTGCCAGCAGCTCCCTGGGCAGGGTGGGGGGCTACACCTTC. As protein: CASSSLGRVGGYTF.

This clone was seen just once. The chain has TRBV28 and TRBJ1-1; TRBD1 aligns across 7 bases. The CDR3 runs to 15 residues. The V gene end was trimmed by 7 bases and the J gene end by 6 bases; junction bases not matched to a gene: 14. Germline assignment: CDR1 MDHEN and CDR2 SYDVKM. Here the CDR3 DNA reads TGTGCCAGCATTAACAGGGGTTGGGTTCCCCCTGAAGCTTTCTTT. It codes for CASINRGWVPPEAFF.

V usage is TRBV4-2 and J usage is TRBJ1-3; 7 nucleotides line up with TRBD1. The CDR3 has 20 amino acids. V trimming: 1 base; J trimming: 2 bases; junction bases outside the gene matches: 17. The germline V gene has CDR1 LGHNA and CDR2 YNFKEQ. The CDR3 sequence: CASSQVPHRGYFSTGNTIYF. CDR3 DNA sequence: TGTGCCAGCAGCCAAGTGCCCCACAGGGGATACTTCTCTACTGGAAACACCATATATTTT.

The chain employs TRBV5-5 and TRBJ1-1; no reliable D call. Trimming pared 5 bases from V and 0 bases from J, leaving 14 bases between. The CDR3 runs 15 residues. Germline V gene sequence: CDR1 SGHKS, CDR2 YYEKEE (reference sequence). In DNA form, the CDR3 reads TGTGCCAGCAGTTTCGCGGGGTCCCTGAACACTGAAGCTTTCTTT. This translates into CASSFAGSLNTEAFF.

J is TRBJ1-3 and V is TRBV5-6; D is ambiguous. V was shortened by 3 bases and J by 0 bases, with 22 bases between the two germline ends. The CDR3 consists of 19 residues. The germline CDR1 and CDR2 sequences are SGHDT and YYEEEE. CDR3 region: CASSCLPTDPSCSGNTIYF. The CDR3 coding sequence is TGTGCCAGCAGCTGCTTACCGACGGATCCCTCTTGCTCTGGAAACACCATATATTTT.

The chain is built from TRBV29-1 and TRBJ2-5; TRBD1 agrees at 8 bases. Germline V gene lookup returns CDR1 SQVTM and CDR2 ANQGSEA. Unmatched junction bases numbered 7, after V lost 6 bases and J lost 4 bases. The CDR3 consists of 13 residues. The CDR3: CSVRTGLGETQYF. In DNA form, the CDR3 reads TGCAGCGTCAGGACAGGGTTGGGAGAGACCCAGTACTTC.

The rearrangement joins TRBV6-6 to TRBJ1-2; D is unresolved. V was trimmed by 5 bases and J by 3 bases, leaving 7 bases between them. Germline V gene data show CDR1 as MNHNY and CDR2 as SVGAGI (reference sequence). The CDR3 covers 12 residues. The CDR3 spells CASSTPDYGYTF. CDR3 in DNA: TGTGCCAGCAGTACGCCGGACTATGGCTACACCTTC.

The chain is built from TRBV12-5 and TRBJ1-5; possibly TRBD1 for D (6 bases). CDR3 length: 16 amino acids. The V and J ends lost 0 bases and 1 base respectively, with 10 bases between them. Germline CDR1 LGHNT, CDR2 FRNRAP. The CDR3 nucleotides are TGTGCTAGTGGTTTGGTCCGACAGGACAGCAATCAGCCCCAGCATTTT. This codes for CASGLVRQDSNQPQHF.

The chain combines TRBV5-5 with TRBJ1-4; tentatively, D is TRBD1 (5 bases). The ends were cut back, 4 bases at V and 12 bases at J, with 22 bases in the middle. The V gene's germline CDR1 is SGHKS and CDR2 YYEKEE (reference sequence). There are 15 residues in the CDR3. CDR3 sequence: CASSISGTAAVQLFF. The CDR3 nucleotides read TGTGCCAGCAGCATTTCCGGGACGGCCGCCGTACAACTGTTTTTT.

V and J are TRBV6-1 and TRBJ1-1, with D unclear. The V end lost 4 bases, the J end lost 6 bases, and 6 bases lay between the germline ends. Germline V lookup: CDR1 MNHNS, CDR2 SASEGT. The CDR3 is 11 amino acids. The CDR3 nucleotides read TGTGCCAGCAGTGCATGGGCTGAAGCTTTCTTT. This codes for CASSAWAEAFF.